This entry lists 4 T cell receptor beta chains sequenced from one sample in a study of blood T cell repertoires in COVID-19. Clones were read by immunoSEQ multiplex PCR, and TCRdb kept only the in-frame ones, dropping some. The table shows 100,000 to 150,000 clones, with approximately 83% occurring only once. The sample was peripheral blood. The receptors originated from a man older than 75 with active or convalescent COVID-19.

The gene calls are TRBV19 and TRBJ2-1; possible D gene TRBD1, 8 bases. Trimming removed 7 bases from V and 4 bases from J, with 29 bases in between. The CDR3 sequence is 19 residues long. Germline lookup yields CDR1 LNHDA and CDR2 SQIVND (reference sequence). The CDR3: CASTPALLGQGGLYNEQFF. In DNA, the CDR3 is TGTGCCAGTACCCCCGCACTCCTCGGACAGGGAGGGTTATACAATGAGCAGTTCTTC.

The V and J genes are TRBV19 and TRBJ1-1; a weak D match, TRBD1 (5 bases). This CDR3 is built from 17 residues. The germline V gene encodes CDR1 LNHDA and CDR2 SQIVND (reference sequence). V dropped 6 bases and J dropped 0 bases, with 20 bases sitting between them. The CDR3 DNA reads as TGTGCCAGTAGGGTTCGACCCGGGAGGGGAATGAACACTGAAGCTTTCTTT. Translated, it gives CASRVRPGRGMNTEAFF.

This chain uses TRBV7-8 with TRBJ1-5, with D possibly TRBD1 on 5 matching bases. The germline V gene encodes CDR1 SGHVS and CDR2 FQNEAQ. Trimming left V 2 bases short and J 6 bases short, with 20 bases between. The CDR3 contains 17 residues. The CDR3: CASSLWGKDSLGQPQHF. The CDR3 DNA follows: TGTGCCAGCAGCTTATGGGGCAAAGACAGCCTGGGTCAGCCCCAGCATTTT.

The CDR3 region is CSGDREESEAFF. CDR3 nucleotides: TGCAGCGGAGACAGGGAAGAATCTGAAGCTTTCTTT. The V call is TRBV29-1, the J call TRBJ1-1; TRBD1 matches at 7 bases. This CDR3 is built from 12 residues. Germline trimming cut 7 bases from V and 6 bases from J; bases unmatched to any gene: 8. CDR1 is SQVTM, CDR2 ANQGSEA, per germline.